This T cell receptor beta chain was sequenced in a study of vaccination and CD4 T cells after COVID-19. Study at large: Taking of post-vaccine samples occurred a median about 70 days after dose two (range 14 to 241).

Germline loops: CDR1 SGHAT, CDR2 FQNNGV. The CDR3 extends over 17 amino acids. Between the trimmed V and J ends, which lost 2 bases and 0 bases, there was a span of 11 bases. Regarding treatment: approximately nine-day PBMC culture with coronavirus spike peptide pools or control peptides (ViraFEST assay). Fresh IL-2 medium replaced half the culture medium on days 3 and 7. Oncomine TCR Beta short-read sequencing was applied to DNA from cultured CD4+ T cells. Once CD4+ T cells had been cultured, genomic DNA was extracted from them. TCRdb re-derived calls from the PCR reads in MiXCR, one entry per CDR3 protein. The top ten hold around an eighth of the sample, which has about 13,000 distinct CDR3 sequences, roughly 50% seen once. Worth noting for this clonotype: The target antigen is unknown.

This chain connects TRBV11-2 to TRBJ1-6, with D hard to call. This sequence originates from a human donor who had recovered from COVID-19. The material sequenced was CD4+ T cells from blood, cultured in vitro. CDR3 region: CASSLFGSSSYNSPLHF. The CDR3 DNA reads as TGTGCCAGCAGCTTATTTGGCAGCAGCTCCTATAATTCACCCCTCCACTTT.